This TCR beta chain is from a study of blood T cell repertoires in COVID-19. Across the whole study: COVID-19 samples, acute and convalescent, were from the United States, Italy and Spain. The analysed material was cDNA or gDNA that came from T cells, B-cell-depleted T cells, or PBMCs.

V lost 6 bases to trimming and J lost 13 bases, with 10 bases between them. Germline loops: CDR1 LNHDA, CDR2 SQIVND (reference sequence). This CDR3 is built from 11 residues. In the original analysis: Scientists estimated how many nucleated cells there were by amplifying reference gene primers. The table came from immunoSEQ multiplex PCR; TCRdb's copy has only in-frame clones and leaves some out. V, J and clone size derive from that table, while D and trimming were established from the DNA sequence. Of 200,000 to 250,000 clones listed, more than 85% are singletons. The V gene is TRBV19, the J gene TRBJ2-6, with D maybe TRBD1 (5 bases). The sequence came from a woman in her 70s with active or convalescent COVID-19. The sample was peripheral blood. As DNA, the CDR3 is TGTGCCAGTAGGGCAGGGATAGTCCTGACTTTC. Translation gives CASRAGIVLTF.